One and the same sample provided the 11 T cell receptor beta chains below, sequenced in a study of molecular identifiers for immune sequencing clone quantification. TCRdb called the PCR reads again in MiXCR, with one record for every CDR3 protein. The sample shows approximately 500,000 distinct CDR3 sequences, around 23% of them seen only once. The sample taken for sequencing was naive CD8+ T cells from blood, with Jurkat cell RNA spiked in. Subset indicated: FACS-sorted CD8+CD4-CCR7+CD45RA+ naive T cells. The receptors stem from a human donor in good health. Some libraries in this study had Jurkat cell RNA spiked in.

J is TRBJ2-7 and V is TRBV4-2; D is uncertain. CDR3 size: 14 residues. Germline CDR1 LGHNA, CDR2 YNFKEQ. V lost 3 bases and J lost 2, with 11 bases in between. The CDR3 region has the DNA TGTGCCAGCAGCCAGGAAGTAGCAGCCTACGAGCAGTACTTC. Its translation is CASSQEVAAYEQYF.

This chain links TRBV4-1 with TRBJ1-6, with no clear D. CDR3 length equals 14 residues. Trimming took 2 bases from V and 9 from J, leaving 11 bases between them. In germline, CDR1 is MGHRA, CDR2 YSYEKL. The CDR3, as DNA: TGCGCCAGCAGCCAACGGGGTAAGGGTTCACCCCTCCACTTT. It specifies CASSQRGKGSPLHF.

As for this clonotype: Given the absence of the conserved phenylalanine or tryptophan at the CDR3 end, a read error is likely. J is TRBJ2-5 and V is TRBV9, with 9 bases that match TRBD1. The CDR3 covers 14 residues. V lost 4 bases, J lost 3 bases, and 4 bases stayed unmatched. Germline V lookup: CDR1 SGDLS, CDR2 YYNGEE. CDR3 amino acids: CASSPRTGEETQYS. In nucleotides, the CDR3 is TGTGCCAGCAGCCCACGGACAGGGGAAGAGACCCAGTACTCC.

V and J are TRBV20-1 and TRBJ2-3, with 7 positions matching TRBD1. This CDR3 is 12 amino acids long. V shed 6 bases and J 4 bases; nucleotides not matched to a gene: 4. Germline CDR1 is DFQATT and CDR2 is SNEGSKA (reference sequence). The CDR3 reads CSARGGPDTQYF. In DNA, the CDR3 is TGCAGTGCCCGAGGGGGCCCAGATACGCAGTATTTT.

The CDR3 reads CAWSAIGGTEQFF. The CDR3 DNA follows: TGTGCCTGGAGTGCCATTGGTGGGACAGAGCAGTTCTTC. The V call is TRBV30, the J call TRBJ2-1, with TRBD1 as a possible D gene (6 bases). This CDR3 has 13 amino acids. Germline assignment: CDR1 GTSNPN and CDR2 SVGIG (reference sequence). V gave up 1 base and J gave up 10 bases, with 14 bases separating them.

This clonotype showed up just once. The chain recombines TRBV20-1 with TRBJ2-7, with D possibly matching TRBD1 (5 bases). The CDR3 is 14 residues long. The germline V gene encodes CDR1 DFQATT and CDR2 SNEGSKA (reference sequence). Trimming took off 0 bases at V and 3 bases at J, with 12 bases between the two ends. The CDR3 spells CSARDYAGLYEQYF. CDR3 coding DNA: TGCAGTGCTAGAGATTACGCAGGGCTCTACGAGCAGTACTTC.

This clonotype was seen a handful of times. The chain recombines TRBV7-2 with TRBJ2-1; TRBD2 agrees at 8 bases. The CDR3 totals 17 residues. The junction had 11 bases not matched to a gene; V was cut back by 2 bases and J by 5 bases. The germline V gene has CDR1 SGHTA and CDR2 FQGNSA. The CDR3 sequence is CASSLPLIAGSDNEQFF. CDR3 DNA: TGTGCCAGCAGCTTACCCCTCATAGCGGGAAGTGACAATGAGCAGTTCTTC. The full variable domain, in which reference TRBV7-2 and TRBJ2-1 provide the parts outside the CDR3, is GAGVSQSPSNKVTEKGKDVELRCDPISGHTALYWYRQSLGQGLEFLIYFQGNSAPDKSGLPSDRFSAERTGGSVSTLTIQRTQQEDSAVYLCASSLPLIAGSDNEQFFGPGTRLTVL.

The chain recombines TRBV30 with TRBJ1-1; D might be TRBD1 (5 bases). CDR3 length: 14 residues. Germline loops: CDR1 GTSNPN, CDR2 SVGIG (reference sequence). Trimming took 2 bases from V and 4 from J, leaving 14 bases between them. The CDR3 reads CAWSPGTLGTEAFF. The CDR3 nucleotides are TGTGCCTGGAGTCCCGGGACTTTGGGCACTGAAGCTTTCTTT.

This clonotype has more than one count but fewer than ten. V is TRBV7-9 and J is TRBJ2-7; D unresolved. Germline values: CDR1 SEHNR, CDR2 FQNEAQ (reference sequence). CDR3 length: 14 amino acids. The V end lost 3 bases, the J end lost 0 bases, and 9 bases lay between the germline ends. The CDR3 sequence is CASSFPDVSYEQYF. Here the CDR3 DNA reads TGTGCCAGCAGCTTTCCGGACGTCTCCTACGAGCAGTACTTC.

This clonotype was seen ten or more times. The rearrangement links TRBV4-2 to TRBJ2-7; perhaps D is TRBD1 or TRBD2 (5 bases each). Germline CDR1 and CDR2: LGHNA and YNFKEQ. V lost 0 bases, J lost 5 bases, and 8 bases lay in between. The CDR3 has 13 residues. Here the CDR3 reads CASSQERGDEQYF. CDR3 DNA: TGTGCCAGCAGCCAAGAGCGAGGGGACGAGCAGTACTTC.

The CDR3 nucleotides are TGCGCCAGCAGCCAGGTTGGACAGGGGCGCCTGGATCAGTACTTC. Residues: CASSQVGQGRLDQYF. The gene calls are TRBV4-1 and TRBJ2-7, with 9 bases fitting TRBD1. The CDR3 contains 15 residues. The V and J ends lost 3 bases and 10 bases, in that order; junction bases with no gene match: 13. The V gene's germline CDR1 is MGHRA and CDR2 YSYEKL.